This entry features one TCR beta chain sequence. Its matching antigen is unknown. In germline, CDR1 is PRHDT, CDR2 FYEKMQ (reference sequence). V gave up 3 bases and J gave up 1 base, with 8 bases separating them. CDR3 length equals 14 residues. This record comes from a study of cytomegalovirus exposure and HLA in healthy donors. Overall study findings and caveats: Sequencing likely caused a cluster of highly shared sequence variants.

Primers included in the PCR were 60 Vbeta and 13 Jbeta primers. Some clones are missing from TCRdb's copy, which holds only in-frame ones; the method was immunoSEQ multiplex PCR. The repertoire holds 150,000 to 200,000 clones, with roughly four fifths as singletons. The chain carries TRBV13 and TRBJ2-3, with D uncertain. This clonotype originated in a man aged 18 to 29 in good health and CMV-seronegative. The material sequenced was PBMCs. This CDR3 is CASSFYTRTDTQYF. CDR3 in DNA: TGTGCCAGCAGCTTTTACACCCGCACAGATACGCAGTATTTT.